This T cell receptor (beta chain) originates from a study of identical twins. The study, taken as a whole, reports: Its conclusions, products of cross-sectional statistical analysis, did not come from following the same donors.

TCRdb processed the 5' RACE reads anew with MiXCR; each CDR3 protein has one entry. The sample contains about 530,000 distinct CDR3 sequences, around 15% of which appear only once. This clonotype occurred a few times. Its target is not known. The V and J ends lost 4 bases and 2 bases respectively, with 13 bases between them. The CDR3 consists of 14 residues. Germline V CDR1 and CDR2: SGHTS, YDEGEE. These data also formed part of another study, on yellow fever vaccine responses in identical twins.

The sequenced sample consisted of CD4+ T cells sorted from blood. The sequence derives from a woman in her late teens or twenties in good health. The chain recombines TRBV5-8 with TRBJ2-7; weak D call: TRBD1 (5 bases). The CDR3 reads CASSPRAVTYEQYF. CDR3 DNA: TGTGCCAGCAGCCCCAGGGCCGTTACCTACGAGCAGTACTTC.